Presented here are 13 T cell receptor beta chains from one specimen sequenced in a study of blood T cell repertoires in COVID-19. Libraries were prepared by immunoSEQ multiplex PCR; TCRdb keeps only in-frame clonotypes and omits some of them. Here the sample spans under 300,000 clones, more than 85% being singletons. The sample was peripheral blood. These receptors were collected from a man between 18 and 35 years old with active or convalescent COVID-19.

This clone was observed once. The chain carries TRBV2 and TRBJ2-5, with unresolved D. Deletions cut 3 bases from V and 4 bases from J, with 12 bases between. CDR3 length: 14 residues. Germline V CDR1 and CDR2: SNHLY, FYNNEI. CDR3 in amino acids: CASSDFRVTETQYF. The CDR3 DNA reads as TGTGCCAGCAGTGATTTCCGGGTGACAGAGACCCAGTACTTC.

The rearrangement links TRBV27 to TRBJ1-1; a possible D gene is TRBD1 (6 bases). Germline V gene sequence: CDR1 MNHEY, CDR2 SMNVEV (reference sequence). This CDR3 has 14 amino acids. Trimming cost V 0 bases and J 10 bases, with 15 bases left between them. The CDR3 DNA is TGTGCCAGCAGTTTATCGATTTCGGGGACATCAGCTTTCTTT. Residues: CASSLSISGTSAFF.

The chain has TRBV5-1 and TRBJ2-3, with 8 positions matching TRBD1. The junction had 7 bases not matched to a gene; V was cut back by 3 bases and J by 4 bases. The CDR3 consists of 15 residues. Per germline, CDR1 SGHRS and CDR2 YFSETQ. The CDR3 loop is CASSWDRRRSDTQYF. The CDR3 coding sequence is TGCGCCAGCAGCTGGGACAGGCGTCGATCAGATACGCAGTATTTT. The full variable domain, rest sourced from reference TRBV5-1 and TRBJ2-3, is KAGVTQTPRYLIKTRGQQVTLSCSPISGHRSVSWYQQTPGQGLQFLFEYFSETQRNKGNFPGRFSGRQFSNSRSEMNVSTLELGDSALYLCASSWDRRRSDTQYFGPGTRLTVL.

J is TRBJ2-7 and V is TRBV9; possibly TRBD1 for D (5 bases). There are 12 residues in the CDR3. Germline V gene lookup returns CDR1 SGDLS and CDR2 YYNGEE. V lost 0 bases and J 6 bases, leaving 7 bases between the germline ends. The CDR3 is CASSVERGEQYF. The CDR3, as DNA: TGTGCCAGCAGCGTAGAAAGGGGCGAGCAGTACTTC.

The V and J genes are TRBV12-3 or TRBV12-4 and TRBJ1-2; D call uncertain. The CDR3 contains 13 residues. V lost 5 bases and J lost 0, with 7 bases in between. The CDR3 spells CASSRGPNYGYTF. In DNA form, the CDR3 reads TGTGCCAGCAGTCGCGGTCCTAACTATGGCTACACCTTC.

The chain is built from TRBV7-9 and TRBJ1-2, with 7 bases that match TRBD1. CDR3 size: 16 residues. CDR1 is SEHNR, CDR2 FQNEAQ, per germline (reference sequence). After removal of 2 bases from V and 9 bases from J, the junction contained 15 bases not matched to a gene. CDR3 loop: CASSLLSRTDRASYTF. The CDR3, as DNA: TGTGCCAGCAGCTTACTTAGTCGGACTGACAGGGCCAGCTACACCTTC.

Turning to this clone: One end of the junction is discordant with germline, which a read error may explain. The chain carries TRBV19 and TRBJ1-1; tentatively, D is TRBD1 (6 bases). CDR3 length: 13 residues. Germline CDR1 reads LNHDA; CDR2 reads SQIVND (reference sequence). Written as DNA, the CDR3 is TGTGCCAGTAGCCTATTACGGGACACAGAAGCTTTCTTT. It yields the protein CASSLLRDTEAFF.

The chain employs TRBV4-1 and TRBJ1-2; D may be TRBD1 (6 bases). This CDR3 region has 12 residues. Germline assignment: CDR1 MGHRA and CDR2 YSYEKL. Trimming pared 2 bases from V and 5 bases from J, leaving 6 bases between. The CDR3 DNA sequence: TGCGCCAGCAGCCAACAGGGGTATGGCTACACCTTC. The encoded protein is CASSQQGYGYTF.

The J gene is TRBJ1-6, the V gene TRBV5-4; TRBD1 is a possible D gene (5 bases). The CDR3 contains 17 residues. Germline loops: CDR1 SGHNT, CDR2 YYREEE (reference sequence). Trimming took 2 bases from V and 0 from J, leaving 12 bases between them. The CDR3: CASSFQGPSSYNSPLHF. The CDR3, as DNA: TGTGCCAGCAGCTTTCAGGGCCCAAGCTCCTATAATTCACCCCTCCACTTT.

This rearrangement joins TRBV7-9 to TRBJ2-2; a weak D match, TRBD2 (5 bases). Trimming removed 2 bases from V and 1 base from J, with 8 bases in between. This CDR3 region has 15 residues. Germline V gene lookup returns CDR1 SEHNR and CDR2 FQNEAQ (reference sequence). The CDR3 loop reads CASSLFAGNTGELFF. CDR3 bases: TGTGCCAGCAGCTTATTTGCGGGGAACACCGGGGAGCTGTTTTTT.

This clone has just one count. The CDR3: CASSVIDRPQVKGANVLTF. In DNA form, the CDR3 reads TGTGCCAGCAGCGTAATTGACAGACCCCAAGTAAAAGGGGCCAACGTCCTGACTTTC. V and J are TRBV21-1 and TRBJ2-6; the DNA was not compared with TRBD1, the D call given in the table. TRBV21-1 is listed as a pseudogene. The length of the CDR3 is 19 residues.

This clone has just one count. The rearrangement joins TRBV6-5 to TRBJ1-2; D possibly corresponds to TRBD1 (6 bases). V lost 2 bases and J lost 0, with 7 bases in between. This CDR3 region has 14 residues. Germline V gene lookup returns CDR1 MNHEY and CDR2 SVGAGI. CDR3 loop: CASSYRDTNYGYTF. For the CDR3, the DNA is TGTGCCAGCAGTTACCGGGACACTAACTATGGCTACACCTTC.

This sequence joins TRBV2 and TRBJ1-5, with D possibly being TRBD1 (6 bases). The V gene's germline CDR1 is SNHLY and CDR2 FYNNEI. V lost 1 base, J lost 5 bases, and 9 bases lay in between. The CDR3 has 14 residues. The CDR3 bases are TGTGCCAGCAGTGAAGATCAGGGGTATCAGCCCCAGCATTTT. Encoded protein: CASSEDQGYQPQHF. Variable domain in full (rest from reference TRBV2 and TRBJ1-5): EPEVTQTPSHQVTQMGQEVILRCVPISNHLYFYWYRQILGQKVEFLVSFYNNEISEKSEIFDDQFSVERPDGSNFTLKIRSTKLEDSAMYFCASSEDQGYQPQHFGDGTRLSIL.